Described below is a single T cell receptor beta chain sequence and its context. Its target is unknown. The CDR3 runs 14 residues. The germline gives CDR1 MDHEN, CDR2 SYDVKM. These data originate in a study of CXCR3-negative and CXCR3-positive naive CD8 T cells. Study-wide background: Across all libraries, TRB reads numbered about 135 million, with about 1.5 +/- 0.3 million in each library.

Points from the study as a whole: The level of CXCR3 expression partially decreased after cryopreservation; the majority of assays used fresh PBMCs. CXCR3-expressing naive cells carried TRB CDR3s more hydrophobic than those of CXCR3-negative naive cells.

With UMI labels, 5' RACE was used to prepare the TRB cDNA libraries. After re-calling the 5' RACE reads, TCRdb lists one entry per CDR3 protein, DNA absent. The table for this sample gives around 63,000 distinct CDR3 sequences. This sequence originates from a human donor in good health. Some clones in this sample may be carry-over from other donors' samples. Sequenced sample: naive CXCR3+ CD8+ T cells from blood. Subset denoted: CD45RO-CCR7+CD27+CD95- naive CD8+ T cells expressing CXCR3 (TNR3+). The chain employs TRBV28 and TRBJ1-5; lacking DNA, the TRBD1 call made by TCRdb goes unchecked. CDR3 residues: CASRDRVGNQPQHF.